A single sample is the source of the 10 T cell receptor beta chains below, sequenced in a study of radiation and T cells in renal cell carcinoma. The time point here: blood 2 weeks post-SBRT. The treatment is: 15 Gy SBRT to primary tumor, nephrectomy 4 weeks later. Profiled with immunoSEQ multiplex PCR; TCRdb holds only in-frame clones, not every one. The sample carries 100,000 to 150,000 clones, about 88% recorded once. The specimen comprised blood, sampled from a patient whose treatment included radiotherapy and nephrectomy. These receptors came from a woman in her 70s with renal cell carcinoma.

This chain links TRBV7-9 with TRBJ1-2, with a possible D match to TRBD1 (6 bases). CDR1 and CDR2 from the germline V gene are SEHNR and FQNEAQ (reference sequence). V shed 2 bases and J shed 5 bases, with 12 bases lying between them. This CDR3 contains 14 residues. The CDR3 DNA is TGTGCCAGCAGCTTAAAGGACAGTAGTTATGGCTACACCTTC. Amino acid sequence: CASSLKDSSYGYTF.

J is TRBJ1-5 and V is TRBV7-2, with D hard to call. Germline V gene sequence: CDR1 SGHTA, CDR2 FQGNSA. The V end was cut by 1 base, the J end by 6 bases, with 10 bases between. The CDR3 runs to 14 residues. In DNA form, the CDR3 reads TGTGCCAGCAGCTTAGGCCCAAACAGTCAGCCCCAGCATTTT. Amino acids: CASSLGPNSQPQHF.

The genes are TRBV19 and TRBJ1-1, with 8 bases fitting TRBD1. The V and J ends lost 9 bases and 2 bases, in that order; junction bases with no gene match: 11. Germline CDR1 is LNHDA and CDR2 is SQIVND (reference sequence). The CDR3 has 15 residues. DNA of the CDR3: TGTGCCAGCAGAAAGGGACAGGCCCGAAACACTGAAGCTTTCTTT. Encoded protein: CASRKGQARNTEAFF.

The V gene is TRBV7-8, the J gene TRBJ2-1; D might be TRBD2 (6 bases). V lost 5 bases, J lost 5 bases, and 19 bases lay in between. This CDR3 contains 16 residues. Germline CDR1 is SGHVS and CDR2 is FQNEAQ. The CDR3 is CASSPLRGWVDNEQFF. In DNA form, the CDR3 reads TGTGCCAGCAGCCCCTTACGGGGGTGGGTCGACAATGAGCAGTTCTTC.

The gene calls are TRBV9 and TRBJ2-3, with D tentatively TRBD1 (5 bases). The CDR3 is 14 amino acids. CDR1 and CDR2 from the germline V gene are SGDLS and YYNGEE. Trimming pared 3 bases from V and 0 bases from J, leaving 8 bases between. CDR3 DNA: TGTGCCAGCAGCGAGACAGCTAGCACAGATACGCAGTATTTT. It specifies CASSETASTDTQYF.

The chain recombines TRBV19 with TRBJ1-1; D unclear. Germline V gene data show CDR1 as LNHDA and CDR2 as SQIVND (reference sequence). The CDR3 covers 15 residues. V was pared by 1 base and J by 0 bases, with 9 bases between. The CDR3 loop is CASSIGGEVNTEAFF. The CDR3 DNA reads TGTGCCAGTAGTATAGGGGGAGAAGTGAACACTGAAGCTTTCTTT.

This chain's CDR3 is CASSIDPTGAFPFF. The CDR3 coding sequence is TGTGCCAGTAGTATAGATCCTACAGGGGCTTTCCCGTTCTTC. The chain uses TRBV19 and TRBJ2-1; 7 bases agree with TRBD1. This CDR3 has 14 residues. Trimming took 0 bases from V and 15 from J; bases not matched to a gene: 11. CDR1 and CDR2 (germline): LNHDA, SQIVND (reference sequence).

As DNA, the CDR3 is TGTGCCAGCAGCTTGGGGGCAGGGGATCCCAAAAACATTCAGTACTTC. Translating it yields CASSLGAGDPKNIQYF. The chain employs TRBV11-3 and TRBJ2-4; TRBD1 is a possible D gene (6 bases). The CDR3 runs to 16 residues. The germline CDR1 and CDR2 sequences are SGHNT and YENEEA. Trimming shortened V by 3 bases and J by 2 bases, and 14 bases separated the two germline ends.

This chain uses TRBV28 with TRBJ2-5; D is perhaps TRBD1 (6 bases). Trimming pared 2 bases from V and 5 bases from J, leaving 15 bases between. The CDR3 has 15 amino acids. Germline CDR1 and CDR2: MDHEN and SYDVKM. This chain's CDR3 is CASSLPHRDGETQYF. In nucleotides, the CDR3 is TGTGCCAGCAGTTTACCCCACAGGGATGGGGAGACCCAGTACTTC.

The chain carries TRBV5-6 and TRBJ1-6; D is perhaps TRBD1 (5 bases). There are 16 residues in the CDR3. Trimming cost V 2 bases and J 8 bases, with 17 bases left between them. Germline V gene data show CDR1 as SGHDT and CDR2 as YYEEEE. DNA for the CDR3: TGTGCCAGCAGCTTACTTCCGGGGCTCGGGGATTCACCCCTCCACTTT. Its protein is CASSLLPGLGDSPLHF. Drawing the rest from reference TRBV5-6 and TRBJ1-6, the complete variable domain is DAGVTQSPTHLIKTRGQQVTLRCSPKSGHDTVSWYQQALGQGPQFIFQYYEEEERQRGNFPDRFSGHQFPNYSSELNVNALLLGDSALYLCASSLLPGLGDSPLHFGNGTRLTVT.